One sample yielded the 32 T cell receptor beta chains listed below, sequenced in a study of blood T cells in healthy people across ages. Together with a sample-barcoded 5' primer, a J-beta primer mix was included in a second PCR lasting about 6 to 11 cycles. Via MiXCR, TCRdb re-called the 5' RACE reads, giving one row per CDR3 protein. The table includes 1.6 million or so distinct CDR3 sequences, about 35% detected once. Input material: blood. All receptors come from a woman aged 25-40 years in good health.

The chain has TRBV3-1 and TRBJ2-5; TRBD2 matches 14 bases. The CDR3 covers 17 residues. CDR1 and CDR2 from the germline V gene are LGHDT and YNNKEL (reference sequence). V lost 0 bases to trimming and J lost 11 bases; unmatched junction nucleotides: 11. The CDR3 loop is CASSQDRGTSGRNEQYF. In DNA form, the CDR3 reads TGTGCCAGCAGCCAAGATCGCGGGACTAGCGGGAGAAATGAGCAGTACTTC.

This clonotype was seen a handful of times. Given a much more abundant clone one base away, this may be a read error. This chain uses TRBV29-1 with TRBJ2-3; TRBD1 matches 8 bases. Germline-derived CDR1 and CDR2 are SQVTM and ANQGSEA. The CDR3 is 13 residues long. The V and J ends lost 3 bases and 8 bases, in that order; junction bases with no gene match: 7. For the CDR3, the DNA is TGCAGCGTTGATCAGGGGGCGTCAGGTACGCAGTATTTT. Protein sequence: CSVDQGASGTQYF.

The table lists this clonotype with a few counts. The V gene is TRBV7-9, the J gene TRBJ2-1, with 9 bases aligning to TRBD1. Germline assignment: CDR1 SEHNR and CDR2 FQNEAQ (reference sequence). Trimming removed 3 bases from V and 3 bases from J; junction bases left unmatched: 15. This CDR3 region has 19 residues. DNA of the CDR3: TGTGCCAGCAGCTTTTTTGGACAGGGGATTAGCGGAGACTACAATGAGCAGTTCTTC. Translated: CASSFFGQGISGDYNEQFF.

V is TRBV27 and J is TRBJ2-3; D unresolved. Trimming took 5 bases from V and 6 from J, leaving 9 bases between them. Germline assignment: CDR1 MNHEY and CDR2 SMNVEV (reference sequence). This CDR3 is built from 12 residues. For the CDR3, the DNA is TGTGCCAGCAGTCCTGACGTGGATACGCAGTATTTT. It is translated as CASSPDVDTQYF.

In DNA, the CDR3 is TGTGCCAGCAGCCAAGAGGAGTTGGGGTCCTACGAGCAGTACTTC. Translating it yields CASSQEELGSYEQYF. This chain connects TRBV3-1 to TRBJ2-4; D is uncertain. The J call may be in error: the DNA end matches TRBJ2-7 better. The germline CDR1 and CDR2 sequences are LGHDT and YNNKEL (reference sequence). The CDR3 is made up of 15 amino acids.

The chain carries TRBV5-5 and TRBJ1-1; D unclear. This CDR3 region has 14 residues. The V end lost 4 bases, the J end lost 1 base, and 11 bases lay between the germline ends. Looked up from germline, CDR1 is SGHKS and CDR2 is YYEKEE (reference sequence). In DNA form, the CDR3 reads TGTGCCAGCAGCATGGCGTGGGGGAACACTGAAGCTTTCTTT. The encoded protein is CASSMAWGNTEAFF.

The count of this clonotype is one. This may arise from a read error, as a much more abundant clone is one base away. The V gene is TRBV29-1, the J gene TRBJ2-3; D remains unclear. Germline CDR1 is SQVTM and CDR2 is ANQGSEA. The CDR3 is 12 amino acids. This CDR3 is CNVELGGDTQYF. CDR3 nucleotide sequence: TGCAACGTTGAGTTGGGCGGAGATACGCAGTATTTT.

J is TRBJ2-1 and V is TRBV24-1; D possibly corresponds to TRBD2 (6 bases). The CDR3 loop spans 13 amino acids. Germline V lookup: CDR1 KGHDR, CDR2 SFDVKD. Trimming pared 6 bases from V and 10 bases from J, leaving 15 bases between. CDR3 nucleotide sequence: TGTGCCACCAGTCGTCCCGGGACTTACGAGCAGTTCTTC. Its protein is CATSRPGTYEQFF.

This clonotype was counted only a few times. This may arise from a read error, as a much more abundant clone is one base away. The V gene is TRBV7-3, the J gene TRBJ2-1; TRBD1 matches at 9 bases. CDR3 length: 14 residues. CDR1 and CDR2 (germline): SGHTA, FQGTGA. The CDR3 DNA sequence: TGTGCCGGCAGTCCCGGGACAGGGTACAATGAGCAGTTCTTC. Its protein is CAGSPGTGYNEQFF.

The CDR3 is CSAGTGPNTGELFF. CDR3 coding DNA: TGCAGTGCCGGGACGGGACCAAACACCGGGGAGCTGTTTTTT. The V and J genes are TRBV20-1 and TRBJ2-2; D may be TRBD1 or TRBD2 (5 bases each). The CDR3 runs 14 residues. Germline CDR1 reads DFQATT; CDR2 reads SNEGSKA (reference sequence). The V and J ends lost 6 bases and 2 bases respectively, with 13 bases between them.

This clonotype turned up a few times. The chain employs TRBV20-1 and TRBJ2-1, with TRBD2 matching over 7 bases. The germline V gene encodes CDR1 DFQATT and CDR2 SNEGSKA (reference sequence). The CDR3 is 16 amino acids. Trimming cost V 7 bases and J 5 bases; bases outside gene matches: 17. The CDR3 loop is CSDRSGSSGLNNEQFF. DNA of the CDR3: TGCAGTGACCGGTCGGGAAGTAGCGGGCTCAACAATGAGCAGTTCTTC.

This rearrangement joins TRBV20-1 to TRBJ1-2, with D possibly TRBD1 on 6 matching bases. Trimming stripped 1 base from V and 5 bases from J, with 14 bases between. Germline CDR1 and CDR2: DFQATT and SNEGSKA (reference sequence). The CDR3 has 14 residues. CDR3 bases: TGCAGTGCTAGAGGGGACAAGGGCAGGTATGGCTACACCTTC. Protein: CSARGDKGRYGYTF.

This clonotype showed up just a few times. The genes are TRBV29-1 and TRBJ2-1, with 8 nucleotides matching TRBD2. The CDR3 consists of 15 residues. With 3 bases clipped from V and 4 bases from J, the junction kept 8 bases outside the gene matches. Germline V gives CDR1 SQVTM, CDR2 ANQGSEA. Here the CDR3 reads CSVEDREGLYNEQFF. DNA for the CDR3: TGCAGCGTTGAGGATCGGGAGGGATTGTACAATGAGCAGTTCTTC.

The chain recombines TRBV6-6 with TRBJ2-3; 7 bases fit TRBD1. This CDR3 comprises 16 residues. The germline V gene has CDR1 MNHNY and CDR2 SVGAGI (reference sequence). The junction had 11 bases not matched to a gene; V was cut back by 5 bases and J by 3 bases. The chain's CDR3 is CASSTNRQGRTDTQYF. Written as DNA, the CDR3 is TGTGCCAGCAGTACCAACCGACAGGGTAGGACAGATACGCAGTATTTT.

There are a few counts of this clonotype. The chain carries TRBV12-3 or TRBV12-4 and TRBJ2-7; no clear D gene. The V gene lost 3 bases and the J gene lost 0 bases, with 12 bases spanning the gap. This CDR3 spans 15 amino acids. The CDR3 DNA sequence: TGTGCCAGCAGTTTTTATTTCCAAAGCTCCTACGAGCAGTACTTC. Translation gives CASSFYFQSSYEQYF.

The J gene is TRBJ2-3, the V gene TRBV20-1, with D perhaps TRBD2 (5 bases). Germline CDR1 and CDR2: DFQATT and SNEGSKA (reference sequence). The V gene lost 4 bases and the J gene lost 1 base, with 12 bases spanning the gap. The CDR3 covers 14 residues. The CDR3 DNA reads as TGCAGTGCTAAAATGAAGGGAGGCACAGATACGCAGTATTTT. The encoded protein is CSAKMKGGTDTQYF.

The rearrangement joins TRBV28 to TRBJ2-1, with D perhaps matching TRBD1 or TRBD2 (5 bases each). This CDR3 has 12 residues. From germline, CDR1 is MDHEN and CDR2 SYDVKM. V was pared by 5 bases and J by 10 bases, with 12 bases between. This CDR3 is CASSDGAGEQFF. The CDR3 coding sequence is TGTGCCAGCAGTGATGGGGCGGGCGAGCAGTTCTTC.

This chain joins TRBV28 and TRBJ2-7; 9 bases are shared with TRBD2. The trim removed 4 bases at V and 1 base at J, leaving 5 bases unmatched. The length of the CDR3 is 15 residues. Germline loops: CDR1 MDHEN, CDR2 SYDVKM. The CDR3 DNA reads TGTGCCAGCAGTTCCCCGGCGGGAGGGTCCTACGAGCAGTACTTC. Encoded protein: CASSSPAGGSYEQYF. Supplemented by reference TRBV28 and TRBJ2-7, the full variable domain reads DVKVTQSSRYLVKRTGEKVFLECVQDMDHENMFWYRQDPGLGLRLIYFSYDVKMKEKGDIPEGYSVSREKKERFSLILESASTNQTSMYLCASSSPAGGSYEQYFGPGTRLTVT.

V and J are TRBV27 and TRBJ1-1, with D possibly TRBD1 on 6 matching bases. Germline assignment: CDR1 MNHEY and CDR2 SMNVEV (reference sequence). V was trimmed by 5 bases and J by 5 bases, leaving 15 bases between them. The CDR3 spans 14 residues. Written as DNA, the CDR3 is TGTGCCAGCAGTCCCCGGGTAGGGGGAACTGAAGCTTTCTTT. It codes for CASSPRVGGTEAFF.

In this sample, this clonotype turned up a few times. The chain combines TRBV11-1 with TRBJ2-5; D is undetermined. Trimming cost V 5 bases and J 5 bases, with 9 bases left between them. Germline V CDR1 and CDR2: SGHAT, FQDESV (reference sequence). The CDR3 covers 12 residues. CDR3 region: CASSLRPETQYF. The CDR3 bases are TGTGCCAGCAGCCTACGACCTGAGACCCAGTACTTC.

The chain links TRBV25-1 to TRBJ1-2, with TRBD1 matching 10 bases. Germline V gives CDR1 MGHDK, CDR2 SYGVNS. The length of the CDR3 is 18 residues. The V segment lost 4 bases and the J segment 4 bases; nucleotides outside the gene matches: 15. CDR3 protein: CASSALGNRDRGGYGYTF. CDR3 sequence (DNA): TGTGCCAGCAGTGCTCTTGGAAATCGGGACAGGGGAGGCTATGGCTACACCTTC.

This clonotype was seen only once. The chain combines TRBV20-1 with TRBJ2-5, with D perhaps TRBD1 (6 bases). Matching the DNA end better, TRBJ2-7 makes the J call doubtful. Germline V gene data show CDR1 as DFQATT and CDR2 as SNEGSKA (reference sequence). This CDR3 has 12 amino acids. CDR3 loop: CSASYREYEQYF. Written as DNA, the CDR3 is TGCAGTGCCAGCTACAGGGAATACGAGCAGTACTTC.

V usage is TRBV13 and J usage is TRBJ2-5; D is uncertain. V dropped 3 bases and J dropped 1 base, with 15 bases sitting between them. CDR1 is PRHDT, CDR2 FYEKMQ, per germline (reference sequence). The CDR3 loop spans 16 amino acids. The CDR3 loop is CASSFSPSLSQETQYF. The CDR3 DNA reads as TGTGCCAGCAGCTTTTCCCCCTCCCTCAGCCAAGAGACCCAGTACTTC.

This clonotype came up a few times. The chain recombines TRBV19 with TRBJ2-3; D perhaps matches TRBD1 (7 bases). From germline, CDR1 is LNHDA and CDR2 SQIVND (reference sequence). Trimming removed 5 bases from V and 4 bases from J, with 13 bases in between. The CDR3 runs to 14 residues. CDR3 nucleotide sequence: TGTGCCAGTAGTGCGGGACAGTACGCAGATACGCAGTATTTT. Protein: CASSAGQYADTQYF.

To note about this clonotype: An end of the junction differs from the germline gene, which may be a read error. V is TRBV6-1 and J is TRBJ2-7; TRBD2 aligns across 7 bases. Germline CDR1 is MNHNS and CDR2 is SASEGT. The CDR3 runs 15 residues. The CDR3 loop reads CASWRASALGGEQYF. CDR3 bases: TGTGCCAGTTGGAGAGCTAGCGCTCTGGGAGGGGAGCAGTACTTT.

The chain recombines TRBV5-6 with TRBJ1-6; D gene unclear. V shed 0 bases and J shed 5 bases, with 6 bases lying between them. Germline V CDR1 and CDR2: SGHDT, YYEEEE. The CDR3 is 14 residues long. As DNA, the CDR3 is TGTGCCAGCAGCTTGGTCGAGAATAATTCACCCCTCCACTTT. This translates into CASSLVENNSPLHF.

This sequence joins TRBV27 and TRBJ1-2; D is unresolved. V shed 5 bases and J shed 1 base, with 14 bases lying between them. The germline gives CDR1 MNHEY, CDR2 SMNVEV (reference sequence). This CDR3 spans 15 amino acids. In nucleotides, the CDR3 is TGTGCCAGCAGTCCCAAGCGTGGAGTTAACTATGGCTACACCTTC. It codes for CASSPKRGVNYGYTF.

As concerns this clonotype: This may stem from a read error, because a much larger clone lies one nucleotide away. The chain recombines TRBV20-1 with TRBJ2-5; 14 positions match TRBD2. The germline gives CDR1 DFQATT, CDR2 SNEGSKA (reference sequence). CDR3 length: 15 amino acids. The CDR3 bases are TGCAGTGCAGGACTAGCGGGAGGTCTCCAAGAGCCCCAGTACTTC. Its protein is CSAGLAGGLQEPQYF.

This clonotype turned up a few times. The chain uses TRBV29-1 and TRBJ2-1, with D tentatively TRBD1 (6 bases). Per germline, CDR1 SQVTM and CDR2 ANQGSEA. V was pared by 7 bases and J by 4 bases, with 11 bases between. The CDR3 runs to 12 residues. The CDR3 coding sequence is TGCAGCGCCGGCAGGGGATACAATGAGCAGTTCTTC. Protein sequence: CSAGRGYNEQFF.

Only a few counts were recorded for this clonotype. The chain uses TRBV27 and TRBJ2-1; D gene uncertain. Germline V gene sequence: CDR1 MNHEY, CDR2 SMNVEV (reference sequence). The V end was cut by 5 bases, the J end by 4 bases, with 15 bases between. The CDR3 covers 15 residues. In DNA, the CDR3 is TGTGCCAGCAGTCCCTCCCAAACCCCTTACAATGAGCAGTTCTTC. It encodes CASSPSQTPYNEQFF.

This rearrangement joins TRBV9 to TRBJ2-1; the match to TRBD2 covers 12 bases. CDR1 is SGDLS, CDR2 YYNGEE, per germline. The junction had 3 bases not matched to a gene; V was cut back by 0 bases and J by 2 bases. This CDR3 contains 17 residues. The CDR3 sequence is CASSVEASGGAYNEQFF. The CDR3 region has the DNA TGTGCCAGCAGCGTAGAAGCTAGCGGGGGGGCCTACAATGAGCAGTTCTTC. Filled out from reference TRBV9 and TRBJ2-1, the complete variable domain reads DSGVTQTPKHLITATGQRVTLRCSPRSGDLSVYWYQQSLDQGLQFLIQYYNGEERAKGNILERFSAQQFPDLHSELNLSSLELGDSALYFCASSVEASGGAYNEQFFGPGTRLTVL.

This clonotype turned up a few times. The genes are TRBV12-3 or TRBV12-4 and TRBJ2-1; D not resolved. The CDR3 is 14 residues long. Between the trimmed V and J ends, which lost 0 bases and 7 bases, there was a span of 10 bases. The CDR3 DNA follows: TGTGCCAGCAGTTTAGCGGAATTTAATAATGAGCAGTTCTTC. Its protein is CASSLAEFNNEQFF.